The entry that follows covers one T cell receptor beta chain sequence. The antigen is not known. These data originate in a study of cytomegalovirus exposure and HLA in healthy donors. The CDR3 has 16 amino acids. Germline trimming cut 4 bases from V and 7 bases from J; bases unmatched to any gene: 12. CDR1 and CDR2 (germline): MNHEY, SVGAGI. Primers: 60 Vbeta forward and 13 Jbeta reverse. Method: immunoSEQ multiplex PCR; TCRdb's copy keeps in-frame clones and lacks some. The profile shows 80,000 to 90,000 clones, roughly 79% of them singletons. It was healthy bone marrow donors who served as donors. The study, taken as a whole, reports: HLA alleles were associated with around 17,000 TCR beta sequences in a later analysis at 0.05 false discovery rate. Versus the approximately 700-donor mean, an Asian-associated ancestry cluster reportedly showed fewer N-insertions in a later analysis.

The sequencing input was PBMCs. The source is a woman between 25 and 40 years old in good health and CMV-seronegative. The J gene is TRBJ1-5, the V gene TRBV6-5; 8 bases align to TRBD1. The DNA for the CDR3 is TGTGCCAGCAGTTCAAGCAGGGGGCAAGTCAACCAGCCCCAGCATTTT. This translates into CASSSSRGQVNQPQHF.